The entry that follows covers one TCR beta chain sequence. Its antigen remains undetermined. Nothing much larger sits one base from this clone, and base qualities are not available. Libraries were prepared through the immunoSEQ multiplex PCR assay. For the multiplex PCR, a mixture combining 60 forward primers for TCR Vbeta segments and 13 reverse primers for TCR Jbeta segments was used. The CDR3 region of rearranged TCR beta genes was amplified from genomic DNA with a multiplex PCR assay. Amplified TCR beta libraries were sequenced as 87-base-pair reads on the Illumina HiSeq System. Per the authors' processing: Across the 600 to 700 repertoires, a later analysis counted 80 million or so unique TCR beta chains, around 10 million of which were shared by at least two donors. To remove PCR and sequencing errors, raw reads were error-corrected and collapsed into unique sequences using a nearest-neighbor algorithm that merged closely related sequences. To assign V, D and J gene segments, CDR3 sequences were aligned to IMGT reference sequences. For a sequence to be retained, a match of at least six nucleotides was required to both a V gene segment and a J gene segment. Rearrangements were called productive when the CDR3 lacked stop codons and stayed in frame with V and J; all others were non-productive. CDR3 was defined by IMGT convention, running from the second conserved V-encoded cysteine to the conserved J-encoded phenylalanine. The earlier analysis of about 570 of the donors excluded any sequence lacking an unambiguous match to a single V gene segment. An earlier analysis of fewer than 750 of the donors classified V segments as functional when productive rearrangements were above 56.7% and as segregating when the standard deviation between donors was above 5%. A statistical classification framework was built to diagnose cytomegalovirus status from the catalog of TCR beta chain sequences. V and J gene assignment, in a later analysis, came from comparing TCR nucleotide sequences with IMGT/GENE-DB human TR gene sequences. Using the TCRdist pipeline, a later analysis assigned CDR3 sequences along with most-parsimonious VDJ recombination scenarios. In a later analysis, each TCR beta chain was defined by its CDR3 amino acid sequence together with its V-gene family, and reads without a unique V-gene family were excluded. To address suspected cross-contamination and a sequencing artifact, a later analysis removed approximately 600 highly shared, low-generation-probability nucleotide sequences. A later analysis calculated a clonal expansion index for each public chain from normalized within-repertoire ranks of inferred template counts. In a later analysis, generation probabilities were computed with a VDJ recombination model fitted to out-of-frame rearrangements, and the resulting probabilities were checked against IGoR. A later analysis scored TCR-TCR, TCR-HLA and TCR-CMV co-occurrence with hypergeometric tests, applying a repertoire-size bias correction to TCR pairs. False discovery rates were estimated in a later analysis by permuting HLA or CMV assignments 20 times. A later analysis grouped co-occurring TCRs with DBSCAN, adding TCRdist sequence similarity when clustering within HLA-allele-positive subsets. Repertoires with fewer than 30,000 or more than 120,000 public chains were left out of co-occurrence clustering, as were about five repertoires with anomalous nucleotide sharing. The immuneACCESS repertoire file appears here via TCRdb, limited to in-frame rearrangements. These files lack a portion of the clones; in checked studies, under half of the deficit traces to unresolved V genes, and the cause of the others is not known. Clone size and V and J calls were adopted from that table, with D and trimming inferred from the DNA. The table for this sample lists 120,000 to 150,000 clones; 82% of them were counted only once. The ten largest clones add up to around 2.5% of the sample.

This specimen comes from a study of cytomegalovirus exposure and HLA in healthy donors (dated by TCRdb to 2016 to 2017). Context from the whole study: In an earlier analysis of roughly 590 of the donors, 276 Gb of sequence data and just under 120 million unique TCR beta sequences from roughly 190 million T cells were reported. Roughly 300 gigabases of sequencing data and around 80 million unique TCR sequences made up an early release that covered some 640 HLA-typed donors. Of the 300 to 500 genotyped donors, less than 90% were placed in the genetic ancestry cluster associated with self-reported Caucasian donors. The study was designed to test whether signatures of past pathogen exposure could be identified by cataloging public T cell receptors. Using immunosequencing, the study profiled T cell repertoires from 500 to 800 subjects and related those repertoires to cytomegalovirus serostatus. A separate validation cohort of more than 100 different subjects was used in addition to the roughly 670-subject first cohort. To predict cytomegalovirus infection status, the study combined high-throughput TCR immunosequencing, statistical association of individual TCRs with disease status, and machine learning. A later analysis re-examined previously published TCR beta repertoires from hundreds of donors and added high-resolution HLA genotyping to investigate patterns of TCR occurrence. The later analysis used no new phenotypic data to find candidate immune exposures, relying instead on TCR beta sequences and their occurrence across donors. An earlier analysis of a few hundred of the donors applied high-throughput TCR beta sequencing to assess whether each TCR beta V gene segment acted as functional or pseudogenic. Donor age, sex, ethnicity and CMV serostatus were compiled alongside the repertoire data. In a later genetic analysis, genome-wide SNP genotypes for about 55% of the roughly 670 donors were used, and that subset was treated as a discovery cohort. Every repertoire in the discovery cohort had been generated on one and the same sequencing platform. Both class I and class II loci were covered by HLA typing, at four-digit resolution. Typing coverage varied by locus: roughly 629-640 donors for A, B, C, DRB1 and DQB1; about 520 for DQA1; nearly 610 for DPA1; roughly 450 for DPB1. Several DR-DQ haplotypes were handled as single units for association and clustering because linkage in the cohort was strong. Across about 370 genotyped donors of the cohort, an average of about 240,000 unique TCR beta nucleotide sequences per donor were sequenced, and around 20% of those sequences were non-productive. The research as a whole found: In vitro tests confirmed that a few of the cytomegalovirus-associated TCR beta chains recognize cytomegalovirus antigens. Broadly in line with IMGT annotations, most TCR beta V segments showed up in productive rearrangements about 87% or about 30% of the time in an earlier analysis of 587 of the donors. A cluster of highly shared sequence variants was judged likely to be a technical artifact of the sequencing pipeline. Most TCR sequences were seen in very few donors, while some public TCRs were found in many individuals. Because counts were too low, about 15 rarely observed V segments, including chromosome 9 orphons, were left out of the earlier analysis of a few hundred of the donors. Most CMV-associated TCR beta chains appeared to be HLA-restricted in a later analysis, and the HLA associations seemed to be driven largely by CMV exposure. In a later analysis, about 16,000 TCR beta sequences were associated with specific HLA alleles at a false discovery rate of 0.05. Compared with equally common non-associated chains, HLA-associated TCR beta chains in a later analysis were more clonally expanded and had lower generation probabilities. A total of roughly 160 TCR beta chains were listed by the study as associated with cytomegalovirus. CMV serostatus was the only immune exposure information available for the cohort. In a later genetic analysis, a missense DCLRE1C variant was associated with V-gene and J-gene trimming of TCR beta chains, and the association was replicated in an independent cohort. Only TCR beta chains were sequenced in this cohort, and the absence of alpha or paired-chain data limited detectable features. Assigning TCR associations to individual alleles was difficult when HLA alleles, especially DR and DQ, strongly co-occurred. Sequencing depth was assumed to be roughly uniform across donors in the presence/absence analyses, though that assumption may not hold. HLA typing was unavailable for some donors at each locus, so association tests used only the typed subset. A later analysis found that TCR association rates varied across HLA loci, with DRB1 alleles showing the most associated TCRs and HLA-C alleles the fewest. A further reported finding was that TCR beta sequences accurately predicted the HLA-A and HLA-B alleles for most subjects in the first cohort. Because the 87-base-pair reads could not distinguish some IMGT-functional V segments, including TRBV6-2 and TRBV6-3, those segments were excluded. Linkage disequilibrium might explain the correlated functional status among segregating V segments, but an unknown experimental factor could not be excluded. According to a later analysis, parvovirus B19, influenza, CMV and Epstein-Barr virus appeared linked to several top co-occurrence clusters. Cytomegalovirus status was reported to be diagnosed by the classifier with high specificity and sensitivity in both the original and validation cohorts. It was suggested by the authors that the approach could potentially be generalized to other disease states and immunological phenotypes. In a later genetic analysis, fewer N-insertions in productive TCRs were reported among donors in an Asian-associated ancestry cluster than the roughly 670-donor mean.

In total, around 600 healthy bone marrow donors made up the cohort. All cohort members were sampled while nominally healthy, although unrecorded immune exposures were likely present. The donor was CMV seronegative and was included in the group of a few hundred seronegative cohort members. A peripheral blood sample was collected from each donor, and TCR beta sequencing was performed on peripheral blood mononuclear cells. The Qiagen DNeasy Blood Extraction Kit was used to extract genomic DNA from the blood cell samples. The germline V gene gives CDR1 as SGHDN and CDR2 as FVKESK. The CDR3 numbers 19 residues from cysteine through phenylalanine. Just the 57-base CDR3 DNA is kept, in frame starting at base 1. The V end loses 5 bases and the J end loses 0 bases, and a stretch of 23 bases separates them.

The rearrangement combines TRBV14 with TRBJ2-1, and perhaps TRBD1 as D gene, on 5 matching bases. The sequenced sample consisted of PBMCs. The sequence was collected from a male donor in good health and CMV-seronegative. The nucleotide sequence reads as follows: TGTGCCAGCAGCTTTCACCCGTACCCACAGGCTAGCTCCTACAATGAGCAGTTCTTC. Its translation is CASSFHPYPQASSYNEQFF.